This T cell receptor (beta chain) was sequenced during a study of shared clonotypes between healthy human individuals. Study-level results: Across subsets, estimated richness was generally greater for naive than for memory populations.

TCRdb keeps only in-frame clones here, not all; method: immunoSEQ multiplex PCR. The sample carries over 850,000 clones, around 78% recorded once. As regards this clone: Its cognate antigen is unknown.

Per the germline V gene, CDR1 is MNHEY and CDR2 is SMNVEV (reference sequence). The CDR3 length is 14 residues. The V gene lost 5 bases and the J gene lost 5 bases, with 16 bases spanning the gap. This receptor was obtained from a man younger than 30 in good health. Some clones in this sample may be carry-over from other donors' samples. The sequencing input was memory CD4+ T cells from PBMCs. The subset: CD45RA-negative fraction. V usage is TRBV27 and J usage is TRBJ2-7; D possibly uses TRBD1 or TRBD2 (6 bases each). The CDR3 region has the DNA TGTGCCAGCAGTACCCCACGGGGGCGCGACGAGCAGTACTTC. Its translation: CASSTPRGRDEQYF.